The 30 T cell receptor beta chains below were found in one sample sequenced in a study of cytomegalovirus exposure and HLA in healthy donors. The PCR made use of 60 Vbeta and 13 Jbeta primers. Profiled with immunoSEQ multiplex PCR; TCRdb holds only in-frame clones, not every one. Of 150,000 or so clones in the sample, approximately 82% are singletons; the top ten hold roughly 10%. Sample: PBMCs. These receptors all come from a man aged 18 to 29 in good health and CMV-seropositive.

This clone has a single count. The chain has TRBV18 and TRBJ1-2; no firm D call. Per germline, CDR1 KGHSH and CDR2 LQKENI. The CDR3 runs 13 residues. Between the trimmed V and J ends, which lost 3 bases and 8 bases, there was a span of 13 bases. CDR3 loop: CASSPGVHEGYTF. In nucleotides, the CDR3 is TGTGCCAGCTCACCGGGAGTACATGAGGGCTACACCTTC. The entire variable domain, with the rest obtained from reference TRBV18 and TRBJ1-2, is as follows: NAGVMQNPRHLVRRRGQEARLRCSPMKGHSHVYWYRQLPEEGLKFMVYLQKENIIDESGMPKERFSAEFPKEGPSILRIQQVVRGDSAAYFCASSPGVHEGYTFGSGTRLTVV.

This clone was counted a few times. The CDR3 coding sequence is TGTGCGGCACCGGCAGGGGGCGCAAGGAACACTGAAGCTTTCTTT. This translates into CAAPAGGARNTEAFF. The chain combines TRBV6-1 with TRBJ1-1; 8 nucleotides line up with TRBD1. From germline, CDR1 is MNHNS and CDR2 SASEGT. This CDR3 region has 15 residues.

This chain links TRBV28 with TRBJ1-1; tentatively, D is TRBD1 (6 bases). Germline CDR1 and CDR2: MDHEN and SYDVKM. The CDR3 is made up of 15 amino acids. V was shortened by 6 bases and J by 7 bases, with 21 bases between the two germline ends. The CDR3 reads CASSSPSGGPNEAFF. The CDR3 DNA reads TGTGCCAGCAGCAGTCCGTCCGGGGGGCCCAATGAAGCTTTCTTT.

The V and J genes are TRBV25-1 and TRBJ2-3; D gene uncertain. Germline-derived CDR1 and CDR2 are MGHDK and SYGVNS. V was clipped by 5 bases and J by 6 bases, with 9 bases between them. This CDR3 is built from 12 residues. The CDR3 coding sequence is TGTGCCAGCAGTCAACTTGCGGATACGCAGTATTTT. Protein product: CASSQLADTQYF.

This clone has a single count. The V and J genes are TRBV29-1 and TRBJ1-4, with D possibly being TRBD1 (6 bases). The ends were cut back, 7 bases at V and 6 bases at J, with 12 bases in the middle. The CDR3 runs 12 residues. Germline-derived CDR1 and CDR2 are SQVTM and ANQGSEA. Here the CDR3 reads CSGGQRHEKLFF. In DNA, the CDR3 is TGCAGCGGCGGACAGAGGCATGAAAAACTGTTTTTT.

This clone was detected once. V and J are TRBV4-1 and TRBJ2-3; weak D call: TRBD1 (5 bases). The CDR3 has 17 residues. The germline V and J ends were trimmed by 0 bases and 1 base, with 14 bases remaining between them. Germline values: CDR1 MGHRA, CDR2 YSYEKL. CDR3 coding DNA: TGCGCCAGCAGCCAAGAAAGGCAGGGTTCTCGCACAGATACGCAGTATTTT. Translating it yields CASSQERQGSRTDTQYF.

V gene TRBV5-1 combines with J gene TRBJ1-1; TRBD1 is a possible D gene (6 bases). CDR3 length: 15 residues. The V and J ends lost 1 base and 1 base respectively, with 11 bases between them. Germline CDR1 is SGHRS and CDR2 is YFSETQ. CDR3 residues: CASSLITGQNTEAFF. DNA of the CDR3: TGCGCCAGCAGCTTGATAACAGGGCAGAACACTGAAGCTTTCTTT.

The rearrangement links TRBV14 to TRBJ2-3, with 8 nucleotides matching TRBD1. Germline CDR1 is SGHDN and CDR2 is FVKESK. V was clipped by 8 bases and J by 4 bases; unmatched bases: 11. The CDR3 runs to 15 residues. This chain's CDR3 is CASYRRTGCADTQYF. In DNA, the CDR3 is TGTGCCAGCTACCGGAGGACAGGGTGCGCAGATACGCAGTATTTT.

The chain couples TRBV5-1 to TRBJ2-3, with 9 bases fitting TRBD2. Germline-derived CDR1 and CDR2 are SGHRS and YFSETQ. V shed 3 bases and J 1 base; nucleotides not matched to a gene: 6. The CDR3 spans 16 residues. The CDR3 coding sequence is TGCGCCAGCAGCTCTGGGACTAGCCTCCGCACAGATACGCAGTATTTT. It yields the protein CASSSGTSLRTDTQYF.

This rearrangement joins TRBV5-4 to TRBJ2-5; TRBD1 aligns across 9 bases. The CDR3 spans 15 residues. Germline V gene data show CDR1 as SGHNT and CDR2 as YYREEE (reference sequence). J lost 5 bases, V lost 4 bases, and 9 bases had no gene match. The CDR3 DNA is TGTGCCAGCAGCGTCGGGACAGGGATCGACGAGACCCAGTACTTC. This encodes CASSVGTGIDETQYF.

Comments on this clone: Relative to the germline gene, one junction end is altered; a read error may explain this. This rearrangement joins TRBV6-5 to TRBJ1-5; 7 positions match TRBD1. This CDR3 contains 16 residues. CDR1 MNHEY and CDR2 SVGAGI come from the germline V gene. Here the CDR3 DNA reads TGTGCCCGCAGTTCAGGGGGGAGAGGGGGCAATCAGCCCCAGCATTTT. It encodes CARSSGGRGGNQPQHF.

The genes are TRBV15 and TRBJ1-1; 8 nucleotides line up with TRBD1. The CDR3 is 12 amino acids. The V and J ends lost 8 bases and 6 bases, in that order; junction bases with no gene match: 5. CDR1 and CDR2 (germline): LNHNV, YYDKDF (reference sequence). Here the CDR3 reads CATRDRGAEAFF. The DNA of the CDR3 is TGTGCCACCCGAGACAGGGGCGCTGAAGCTTTCTTT.

For this clone: This sample also contains other DNA sequences that code for the same CDR3. The V and J genes are TRBV4-1 and TRBJ2-5, with a weak D call TRBD2 (5 bases). The germline CDR1 and CDR2 sequences are MGHRA and YSYEKL. CDR3 length: 14 amino acids. The V gene lost 4 bases and the J gene lost 0 bases, with 9 bases spanning the gap. The CDR3 DNA reads TGCGCCAGCAGCCCCACGGGGTACCAAGAGACCCAGTACTTC. Its protein product is CASSPTGYQETQYF.

The chain recombines TRBV6-1 with TRBJ1-5, with a tentative D call TRBD1 (5 bases). The CDR3 is made up of 15 amino acids. V was cut by 7 bases and J by 5 bases, with 18 bases left in between. CDR1 is MNHNS, CDR2 SASEGT, per germline. The CDR3 region has the DNA TGTGCCAGCAAACGAACGACGGGCAGGGATCAGCCCCAGCATTTT. Its protein product is CASKRTTGRDQPQHF.

This chain joins TRBV2 and TRBJ2-2, with a possible D match to TRBD1 (6 bases). This CDR3 comprises 17 residues. Deletions cut 1 base from V and 5 bases from J, with 17 bases between. Per germline, CDR1 SNHLY and CDR2 FYNNEI. The CDR3 DNA follows: TGTGCCAGCAGTGAAGGTTCCGGGCAGGGGTATACCGGGGAGCTGTTTTTT. It codes for CASSEGSGQGYTGELFF.

This chain joins TRBV9 and TRBJ2-7, with 8 bases identical to TRBD2. This CDR3 comprises 15 residues. With V trimmed by 3 bases and J by 2 bases, 7 bases remained unmatched. CDR1 is SGDLS and CDR2 is YYNGEE in the germline V gene. CDR3 amino acids: CASSDGGGSAYEQYF. In DNA form, the CDR3 reads TGTGCCAGCAGCGACGGGGGGGGGTCAGCCTACGAGCAGTACTTC.

The chain joins TRBV29-1 to TRBJ1-1; 7 bases line up with TRBD1. With 8 bases clipped from V and 5 bases from J, the junction kept 11 bases outside the gene matches. Germline V gene sequence: CDR1 SQVTM, CDR2 ANQGSEA. CDR3 length: 13 amino acids. The CDR3 sequence is CSYTRQGETEAFF. For the CDR3, the DNA is TGCAGCTATACCCGACAGGGAGAGACTGAAGCTTTCTTT.

The rearrangement uses TRBV9 and TRBJ1-5, with 8 bases aligning to TRBD1. The CDR3 extends over 14 amino acids. V lost 3 bases, J lost 6 bases, and 5 bases stayed unmatched. Germline V CDR1 and CDR2: SGDLS, YYNGEE. The CDR3: CASSGGQGGQPQHF. The CDR3 bases are TGTGCCAGCAGCGGTGGACAGGGAGGTCAGCCCCAGCATTTT.

Written as DNA, the CDR3 is TGCGCCAGCAGGGGCGGACTAGCGGGTAGCTCCTACGAGCAGTACTTC. The encoded protein is CASRGGLAGSSYEQYF. The chain recombines TRBV10-2 with TRBJ2-7; 11 nucleotides agree with TRBD2. J lost 0 bases, V lost 6 bases, and 7 bases had no gene match. Germline V gives CDR1 WSHSY, CDR2 SAAADI. The CDR3 has 16 residues.

The V call is TRBV15, the J call TRBJ1-5; no clear D. V was cut by 5 bases and J by 0 bases, with 11 bases left in between. Germline CDR1 is LNHNV and CDR2 is YYDKDF (reference sequence). The CDR3 covers 15 residues. Written as DNA, the CDR3 is TGTGCCACCAGCGGCGACGGGAATAGCAATCAGCCCCAGCATTTT. Protein sequence: CATSGDGNSNQPQHF.

The V call is TRBV7-8, the J call TRBJ2-1; D gene uncertain. CDR1 and CDR2 (germline): SGHVS, FQNEAQ. This CDR3 has 15 residues. V dropped 5 bases and J dropped 7 bases, with 18 bases sitting between them. DNA for the CDR3: TGTGCCAGCAGCCCCGGGTTATCTCGGCTTAATGAGCAGTTCTTC. Translated: CASSPGLSRLNEQFF.

CDR3 residues: CSVPVASGILDEQFF. The CDR3 DNA is TGCAGCGTTCCCGTGGCGTCAGGGATATTGGATGAGCAGTTCTTC. This chain connects TRBV29-1 to TRBJ2-1; possible D gene TRBD1, 5 bases. Germline CDR1 is SQVTM and CDR2 is ANQGSEA. There are 15 residues in the CDR3. Trimming pared 5 bases from V and 8 bases from J, leaving 22 bases between.

V usage is TRBV11-2 and J usage is TRBJ1-2; D perhaps matches TRBD1 (5 bases). Trimming took 3 bases from V and 10 from J, leaving 15 bases between them. The V gene's germline CDR1 is SGHAT and CDR2 FQNNGV. This CDR3 has 13 amino acids. The CDR3 protein is CASSLRDGGYYTF. The CDR3 nucleotides read TGTGCCAGCAGCTTGCGGGACGGTGGATACTACACCTTC.

This clone was counted a single time. V gene TRBV28 combines with J gene TRBJ2-5; 9 bases agree with TRBD2. The germline V gene has CDR1 MDHEN and CDR2 SYDVKM. The V segment lost 6 bases and the J segment 5 bases; nucleotides outside the gene matches: 7. The CDR3 sequence is 14 residues long. As DNA, the CDR3 is TGTGCCAGCAGATTAGCGGGAGACATGGAGACCCAGTACTTC. Translated, it gives CASRLAGDMETQYF.

The chain uses TRBV2 and TRBJ2-1, with D possibly being TRBD2 (6 bases). The CDR3 sequence is 15 residues long. V was pared by 11 bases and J by 0 bases, with 17 bases between. Germline CDR1 SNHLY, CDR2 FYNNEI. DNA for the CDR3: TGTGCCGGTTCTAATCGGGGGAGCTCCTACAATGAGCAGTTCTTC. Translation: CAGSNRGSSYNEQFF. Together with reference TRBV2 and TRBJ2-1, the CDR3 gives the full variable domain: EPEVTQTPSHQVTQMGQEVILRCVPISNHLYFYWYRQILGQKVEFLVSFYNNEISEKSEIFDDQFSVERPDGSNFTLKIRSTKLEDSAMYFCAGSNRGSSYNEQFFGPGTRLTVL.

Only a few counts were recorded for this clone. The rearrangement uses TRBV6-1 and TRBJ2-3, with 7 bases lining up with TRBD2. J lost 0 bases, V lost 6 bases, and 6 bases had no gene match. There are 15 residues in the CDR3. CDR1 MNHNS and CDR2 SASEGT come from the germline V gene. The CDR3 spells CASSVGLTSTDTQYF. CDR3 nucleotide sequence: TGTGCCAGCAGCGTGGGACTAACTAGCACAGATACGCAGTATTTT.

J is TRBJ1-1 and V is TRBV6-5, with 8 positions matching TRBD1. The CDR3 is 14 residues long. Germline V gene data show CDR1 as MNHEY and CDR2 as SVGAGI. V trimming: 2 bases; J trimming: 1 base; junction bases outside the gene matches: 0. The CDR3 sequence: CASSYQGANTEAFF. CDR3 DNA sequence: TGTGCCAGCAGTTACCAGGGGGCGAACACTGAAGCTTTCTTT.

The gene calls are TRBV20-1 and TRBJ2-1; D is perhaps TRBD1 (5 bases). Trimming took 2 bases from V and 10 from J, leaving 9 bases between them. The CDR3 totals 11 residues. Germline V lookup: CDR1 DFQATT, CDR2 SNEGSKA (reference sequence). The CDR3 here is CSARQGREQFF. The CDR3 region has the DNA TGCAGTGCTAGACAGGGTCGGGAGCAGTTCTTC.

The table lists this clone with a count of one. An end of the junction differs from the germline gene, which may be a read error. The chain uses TRBV28 and TRBJ2-1, with 9 bases matching TRBD2. Germline V gives CDR1 MDHEN, CDR2 SYDVKM. The CDR3 consists of 17 residues. As DNA, the CDR3 is TGTGCCACCAGTGGACTAGCGAAAACGAGCTCCTACAATGAGCAGTTCTTC. This sequence encodes CATSGLAKTSSYNEQFF.

On this clone itself: The junction departs from germline at one end; a sequencing error may be responsible. The gene calls are TRBV28 and TRBJ1-2; 8 bases agree with TRBD1. The CDR3 loop spans 14 amino acids. Germline V gives CDR1 MDHEN, CDR2 SYDVKM. Here the CDR3 reads CASRTIDRGYGYPF. The DNA for the CDR3 is TGTGCCAGCAGGACAATCGACAGGGGCTATGGCTACCCCTTC.